This T cell receptor beta chain was captured by sequencing in a study of blood T cell repertoires in COVID-19. Background on the study: The United States, Italy and Spain were the sources of the acute and convalescent COVID-19 samples. In each case, the material was cDNA or gDNA derived from T cells, B-cell-depleted T cells, or PBMCs.

Original analysis: Scientists estimated how many nucleated cells there were by amplifying reference gene primers. Profiling relied on immunoSEQ multiplex PCR, and the TCRdb table lists in-frame clones only, not all of them. D and trimming come from the DNA, and the V and J calls and clone size come from that table. The sample records 250,000 to 300,000 clones, 83% being singletons. V shed 6 bases, J shed 5 bases, and the junction held 5 bases outside the gene matches. CDR3 length: 15 residues. Germline CDR1 is WSHSY and CDR2 is SAAADI. The TCR was taken from a man aged 55 to 70 who had recovered from COVID-19. The rearrangement uses TRBV10-2 and TRBJ2-5; 14 positions agree with TRBD2. The sample comprised peripheral blood. The CDR3 loop is CASRGTSGSGETQYF. Written as DNA, the CDR3 is TGCGCCAGCAGAGGGACTAGCGGGAGCGGGGAGACCCAGTACTTC.